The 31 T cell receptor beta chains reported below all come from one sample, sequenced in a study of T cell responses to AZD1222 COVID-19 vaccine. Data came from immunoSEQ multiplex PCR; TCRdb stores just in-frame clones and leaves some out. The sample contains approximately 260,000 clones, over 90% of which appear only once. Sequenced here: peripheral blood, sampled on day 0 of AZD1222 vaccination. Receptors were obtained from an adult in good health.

As DNA, the CDR3 is TGTGCCAGCAGCTTGCAGACTAGGGGGCGCAGAGAGACCCAGTACTTC. It specifies CASSLQTRGRRETQYF. This chain joins TRBV5-6 and TRBJ2-5; D perhaps matches TRBD1 (7 bases). There are 16 residues in the CDR3. Germline values: CDR1 SGHDT, CDR2 YYEEEE. Trimming took off 1 base at V and 4 bases at J, with 17 bases between the two ends.

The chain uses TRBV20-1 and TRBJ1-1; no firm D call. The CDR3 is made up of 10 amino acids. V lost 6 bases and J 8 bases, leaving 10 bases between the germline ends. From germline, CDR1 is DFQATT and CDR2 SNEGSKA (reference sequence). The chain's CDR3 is CSAPLGEAFF. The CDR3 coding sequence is TGCAGTGCGCCCCTGGGGGAAGCTTTCTTT.

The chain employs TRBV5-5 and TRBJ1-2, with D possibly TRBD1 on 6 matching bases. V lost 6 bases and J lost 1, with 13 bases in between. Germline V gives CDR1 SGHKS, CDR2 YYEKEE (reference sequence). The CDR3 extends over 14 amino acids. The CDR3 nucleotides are TGTGCCAGCATTAGGGGGAACGATAACTATGGCTACACCTTC. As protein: CASIRGNDNYGYTF.

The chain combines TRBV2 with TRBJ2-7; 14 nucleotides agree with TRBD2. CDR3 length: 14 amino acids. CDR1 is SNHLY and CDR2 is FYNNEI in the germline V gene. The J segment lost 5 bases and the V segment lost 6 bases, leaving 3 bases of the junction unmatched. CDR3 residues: CASRGLAGGHEQYF. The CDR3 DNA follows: TGTGCCAGCAGAGGACTAGCGGGAGGCCACGAGCAGTACTTC.

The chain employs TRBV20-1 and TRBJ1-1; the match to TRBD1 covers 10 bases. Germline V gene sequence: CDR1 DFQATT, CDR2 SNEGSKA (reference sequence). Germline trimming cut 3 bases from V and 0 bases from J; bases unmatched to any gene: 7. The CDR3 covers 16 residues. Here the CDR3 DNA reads TGCAGTGCTAGTCCAGGGACAGGGGTTATGAACACTGAAGCTTTCTTT. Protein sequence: CSASPGTGVMNTEAFF.

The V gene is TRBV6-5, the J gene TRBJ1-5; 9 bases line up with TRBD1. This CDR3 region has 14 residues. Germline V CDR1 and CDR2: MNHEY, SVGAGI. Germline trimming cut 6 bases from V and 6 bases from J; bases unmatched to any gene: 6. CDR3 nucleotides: TGTGCCAGCAGAGGACAGGGGTGGGGTCAGCCCCAGCATTTT. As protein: CASRGQGWGQPQHF.

This CDR3 reads CASSPWPGGQTDTQYF. The CDR3 nucleotides are TGTGCCAGCAGCCCCTGGCCGGGGGGGCAAACAGATACGCAGTATTTT. The chain has TRBV13 and TRBJ2-3; 8 bases fit TRBD2. This CDR3 comprises 16 residues. The junction had 10 bases not matched to a gene; V was cut back by 5 bases and J by 3 bases. From germline, CDR1 is PRHDT and CDR2 FYEKMQ (reference sequence). Full variable domain (missing parts from reference TRBV13 and TRBJ2-3): AAGVIQSPRHLIKEKRETATLKCYPIPRHDTVYWYQQGPGQDPQFLISFYEKMQSDKGSIPDRFSAQQFSDYHSELNMSSLELGDSALYFCASSPWPGGQTDTQYFGPGTRLTVL.

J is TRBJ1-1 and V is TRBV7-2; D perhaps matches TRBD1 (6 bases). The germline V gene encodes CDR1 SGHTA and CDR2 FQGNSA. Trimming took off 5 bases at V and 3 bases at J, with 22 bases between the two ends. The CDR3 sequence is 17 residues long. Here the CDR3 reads CASSRGGVRRGDTEAFF. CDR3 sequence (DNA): TGTGCCAGCAGCAGAGGGGGGGTCCGTCGGGGCGACACTGAAGCTTTCTTT.

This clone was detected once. The chain's CDR3 is CSVEDPGEYTEAFF. The DNA for the CDR3 is TGCAGCGTTGAAGATCCGGGAGAATACACTGAAGCTTTCTTT. The chain links TRBV29-1 to TRBJ1-1; D is undetermined. Germline V gene sequence: CDR1 SQVTM, CDR2 ANQGSEA. This CDR3 comprises 14 residues. V lost 0 bases and J lost 3, with 11 bases in between.

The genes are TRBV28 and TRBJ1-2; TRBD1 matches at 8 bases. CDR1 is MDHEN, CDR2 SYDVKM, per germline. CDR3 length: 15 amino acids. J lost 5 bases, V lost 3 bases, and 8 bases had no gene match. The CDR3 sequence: CASSLVQGVGYGYTF. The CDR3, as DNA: TGTGCCAGCAGTTTGGTACAGGGGGTCGGTTATGGCTACACCTTC.

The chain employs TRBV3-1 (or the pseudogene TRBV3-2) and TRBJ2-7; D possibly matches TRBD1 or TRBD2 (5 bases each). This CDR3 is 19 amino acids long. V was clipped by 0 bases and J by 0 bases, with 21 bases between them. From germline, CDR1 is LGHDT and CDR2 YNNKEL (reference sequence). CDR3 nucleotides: TGTGCCAGCAGCCAAGAATACGGGGTGGAGGACACCGGCTCCTACGAGCAGTACTTC. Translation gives CASSQEYGVEDTGSYEQYF.

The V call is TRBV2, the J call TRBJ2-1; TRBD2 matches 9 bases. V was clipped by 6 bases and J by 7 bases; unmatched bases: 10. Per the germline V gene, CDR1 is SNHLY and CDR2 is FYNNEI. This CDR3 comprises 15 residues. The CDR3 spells CASRQTAGGSNEQFF. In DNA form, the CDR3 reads TGTGCCAGCAGGCAGACAGCGGGAGGAAGTAATGAGCAGTTCTTC.

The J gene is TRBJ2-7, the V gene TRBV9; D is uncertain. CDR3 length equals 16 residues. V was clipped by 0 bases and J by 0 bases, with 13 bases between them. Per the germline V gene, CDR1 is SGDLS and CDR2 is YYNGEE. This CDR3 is CASSVGSQIHSYEQYF. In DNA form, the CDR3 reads TGTGCCAGCAGCGTAGGTTCACAGATTCACTCCTACGAGCAGTACTTC.

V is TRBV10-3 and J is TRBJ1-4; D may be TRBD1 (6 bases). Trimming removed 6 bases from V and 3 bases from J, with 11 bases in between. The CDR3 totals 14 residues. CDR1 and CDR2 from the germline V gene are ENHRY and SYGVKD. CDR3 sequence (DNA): TGTGCCATCAGCGGGACATCAGCTAATGAAAAACTGTTTTTT. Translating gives CAISGTSANEKLFF.

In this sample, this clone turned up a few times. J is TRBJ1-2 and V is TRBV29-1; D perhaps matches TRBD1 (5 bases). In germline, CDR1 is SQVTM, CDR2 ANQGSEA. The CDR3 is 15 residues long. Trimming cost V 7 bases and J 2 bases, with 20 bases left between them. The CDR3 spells CSAGGEGRDNYGYTF. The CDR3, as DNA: TGCAGCGCTGGAGGGGAGGGCAGGGACAACTATGGCTACACCTTC.

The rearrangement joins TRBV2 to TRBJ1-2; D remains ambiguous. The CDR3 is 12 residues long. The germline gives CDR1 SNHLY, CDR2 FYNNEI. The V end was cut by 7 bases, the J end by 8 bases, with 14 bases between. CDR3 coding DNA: TGTGCCAGCAAGGATTTCAGTAGGGGCTACACCTTC. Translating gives CASKDFSRGYTF. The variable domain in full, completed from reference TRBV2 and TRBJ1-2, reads EPEVTQTPSHQVTQMGQEVILRCVPISNHLYFYWYRQILGQKVEFLVSFYNNEISEKSEIFDDQFSVERPDGSNFTLKIRSTKLEDSAMYFCASKDFSRGYTFGSGTRLTVV.

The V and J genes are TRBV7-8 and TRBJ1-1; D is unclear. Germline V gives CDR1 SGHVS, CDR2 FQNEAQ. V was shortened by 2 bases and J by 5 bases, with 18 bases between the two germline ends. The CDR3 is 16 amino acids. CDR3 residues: CASSLSLAGVRTEAFF. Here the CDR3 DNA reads TGTGCCAGCAGCTTAAGTCTAGCCGGGGTGAGAACTGAAGCTTTCTTT.

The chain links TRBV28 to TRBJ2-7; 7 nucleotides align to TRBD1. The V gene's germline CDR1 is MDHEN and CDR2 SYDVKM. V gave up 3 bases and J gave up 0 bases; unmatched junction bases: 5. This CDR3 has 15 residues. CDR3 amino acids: CASSLRQGPSYEQYF. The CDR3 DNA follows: TGTGCCAGCAGTTTGAGACAGGGACCCTCCTACGAGCAGTACTTC.

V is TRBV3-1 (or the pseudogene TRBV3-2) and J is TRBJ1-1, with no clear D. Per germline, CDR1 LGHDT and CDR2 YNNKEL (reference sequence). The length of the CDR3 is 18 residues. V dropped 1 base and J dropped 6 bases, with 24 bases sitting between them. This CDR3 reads CASSQVMTIWPRSAEAFF. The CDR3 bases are TGTGCCAGCAGCCAAGTCATGACAATCTGGCCTAGGAGTGCTGAAGCTTTCTTT.

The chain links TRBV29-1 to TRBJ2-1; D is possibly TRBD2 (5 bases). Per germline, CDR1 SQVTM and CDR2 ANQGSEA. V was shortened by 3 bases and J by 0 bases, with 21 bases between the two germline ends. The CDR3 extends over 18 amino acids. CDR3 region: CSVDPSRARGSSYNEQFF. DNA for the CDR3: TGCAGCGTTGATCCTAGCAGAGCCCGTGGTAGCTCCTACAATGAGCAGTTCTTC.

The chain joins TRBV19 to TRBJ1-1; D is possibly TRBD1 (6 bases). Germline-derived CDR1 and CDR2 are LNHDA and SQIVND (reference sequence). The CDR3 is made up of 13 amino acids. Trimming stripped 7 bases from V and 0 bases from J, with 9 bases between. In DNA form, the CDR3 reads TGTGCCAGTACTGACAGGTTGAACACTGAAGCTTTCTTT. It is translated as CASTDRLNTEAFF.

CDR3 protein: CSVIGQAETDTQYF. The CDR3 DNA is TGCAGCGTTATTGGACAGGCGGAAACAGATACGCAGTATTTT. The chain uses TRBV29-1 and TRBJ2-3, with 7 positions matching TRBD1. Germline trimming cut 5 bases from V and 3 bases from J; bases unmatched to any gene: 8. This CDR3 is built from 14 residues. Per the germline V gene, CDR1 is SQVTM and CDR2 is ANQGSEA.

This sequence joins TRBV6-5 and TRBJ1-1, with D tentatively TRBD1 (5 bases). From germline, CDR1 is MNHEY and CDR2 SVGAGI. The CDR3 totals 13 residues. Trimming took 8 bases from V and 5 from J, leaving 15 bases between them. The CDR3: CASGEGPWTEAFF. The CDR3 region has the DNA TGTGCCAGCGGAGAGGGACCTTGGACTGAAGCTTTCTTT.

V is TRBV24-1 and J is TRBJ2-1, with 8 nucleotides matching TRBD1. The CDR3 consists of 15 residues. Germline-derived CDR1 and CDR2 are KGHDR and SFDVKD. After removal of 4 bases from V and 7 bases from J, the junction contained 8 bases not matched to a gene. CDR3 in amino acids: CATSDQRTGLNEQFF. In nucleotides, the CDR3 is TGTGCCACCAGTGACCAAAGGACAGGGTTAAATGAGCAGTTCTTC.

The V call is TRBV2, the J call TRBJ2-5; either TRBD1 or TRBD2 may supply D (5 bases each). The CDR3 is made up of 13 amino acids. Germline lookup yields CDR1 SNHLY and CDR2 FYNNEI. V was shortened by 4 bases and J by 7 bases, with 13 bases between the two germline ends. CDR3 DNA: TGTGCCAGCAGTGGGACCGCTGGGGGGACCCAGTACTTC. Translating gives CASSGTAGGTQYF.

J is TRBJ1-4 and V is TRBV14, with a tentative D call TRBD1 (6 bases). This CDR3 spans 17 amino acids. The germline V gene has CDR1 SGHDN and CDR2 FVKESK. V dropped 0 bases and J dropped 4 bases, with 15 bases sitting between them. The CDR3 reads CASSQDRGRWLNEKLFF. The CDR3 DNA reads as TGTGCCAGCAGCCAAGACAGGGGAAGATGGCTTAATGAAAAACTGTTTTTT.

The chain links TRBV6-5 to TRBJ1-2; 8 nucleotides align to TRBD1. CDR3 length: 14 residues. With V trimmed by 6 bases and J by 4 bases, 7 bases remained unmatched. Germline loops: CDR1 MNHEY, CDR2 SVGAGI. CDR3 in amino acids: CASRTRDRSYGYTF. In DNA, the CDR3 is TGTGCCAGCAGAACCCGGGACAGGAGCTATGGCTACACCTTC.

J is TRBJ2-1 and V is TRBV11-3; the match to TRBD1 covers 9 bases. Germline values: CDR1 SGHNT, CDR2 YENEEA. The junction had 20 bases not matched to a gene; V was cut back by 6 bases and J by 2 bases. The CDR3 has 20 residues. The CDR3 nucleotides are TGTGCCAGCAGTTTCCTTTCGGGACAGGGTGAGAGCACAACCTACAATGAGCAGTTCTTC. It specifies CASSFLSGQGESTTYNEQFF. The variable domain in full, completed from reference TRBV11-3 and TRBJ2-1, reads EAGVVQSPRYKIIEKKQPVAFWCNPISGHNTLYWYLQNLGQGPELLIRYENEEAVDDSQLPKDRFSAERLKGVDSTLKIQPAELGDSAVYLCASSFLSGQGESTTYNEQFFGPGTRLTVL.

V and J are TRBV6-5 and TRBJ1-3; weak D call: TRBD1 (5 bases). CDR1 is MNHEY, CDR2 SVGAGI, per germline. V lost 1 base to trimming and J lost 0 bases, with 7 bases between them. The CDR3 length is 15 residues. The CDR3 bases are TGTGCCAGCAGTTACTACAGGAGCTCTGGAAACACCATATATTTT. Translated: CASSYYRSSGNTIYF.

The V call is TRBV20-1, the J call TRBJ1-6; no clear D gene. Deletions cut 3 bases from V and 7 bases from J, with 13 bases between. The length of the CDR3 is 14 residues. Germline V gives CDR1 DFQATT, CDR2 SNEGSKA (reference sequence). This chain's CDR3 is CSASGRFLNSPLHF. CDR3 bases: TGCAGTGCTAGTGGGAGATTCTTAAATTCACCCCTCCACTTT.

The CDR3: CASRQGGEQFF. The CDR3 coding sequence is TGTGCCAGCAGGCAGGGGGGTGAGCAGTTCTTC. The chain combines TRBV6-5 with TRBJ2-1; possible D gene TRBD1, 7 bases. The CDR3 totals 11 residues. Trimming removed 6 bases from V and 9 bases from J, with 9 bases in between. CDR1 is MNHEY, CDR2 SVGAGI, per germline.